This T cell receptor beta chain was profiled in a study of blood T cell repertoires in COVID-19. On the study more broadly: Specimens from acute and convalescent COVID-19 originated in the United States, Italy and Spain. Nucleic acid was either cDNA or gDNA, and it came from T cells, B-cell-depleted T cells, or PBMCs.

The CDR3 has 16 amino acids. Germline assignment: CDR1 SGHTA and CDR2 FQGTGA. The trim removed 3 bases at V and 2 bases at J, leaving 4 bases unmatched. Per the study methods: Amplification of reference gene primers was used by the study to estimate nucleated cell counts. Generated by immunoSEQ multiplex PCR, the TCRdb table keeps only in-frame clones and is missing some. That table gives V, J and clone size, and the DNA gave D and trimming. The sample shows 150,000 to 200,000 clones, around nine tenths of them seen only once. What was sequenced was peripheral blood. The clonotype was recovered from a man in his 60s with active or convalescent COVID-19. The gene calls are TRBV7-3 and TRBJ2-3; 11 nucleotides match TRBD1. The CDR3 is CASSFRTGGDTDTQYF. CDR3 nucleotide sequence: TGTGCCAGCAGCTTCAGGACAGGGGGCGACACAGATACGCAGTATTTT.